This TCR beta chain was captured by sequencing in a study of blood T cell repertoires in COVID-19. Study in general: Spain, Italy and the United States supplied samples that represented acute and convalescent COVID-19.

In the original workflow: The authors estimated nucleated cell counts from reference gene primer amplification. Sequencing used immunoSEQ multiplex PCR; TCRdb keeps in-frame clones, though not all of them. Clone size and V and J calls were adopted from that table, with D and trimming inferred from the DNA. The sample contains approximately 190,000 clones, 82% of which appear only once. Residents of 24 US areas, aged roughly 18 to 89 years, made up the participants. Cohorts were based on clinical histories the participants reported. Per the germline V gene, CDR1 is SEHNR and CDR2 is FQNEAQ (reference sequence). CDR3 length equals 17 residues. V lost 7 bases and J lost 8, with 27 bases in between.

Sequencing used PBMCs or T cells enriched from blood (not recorded which). This clonotype originated in a woman in her fifties or sixties with acute COVID-19. The V gene is TRBV7-9, the J gene TRBJ2-1; maybe TRBD1 (5 bases). Here the CDR3 reads CASTPPAQAGPEYEQFF. The CDR3 DNA follows: TGTGCCAGCACCCCTCCCGCACAGGCCGGCCCAGAATATGAGCAGTTCTTC. Full variable domain (remainder filled in from reference TRBV7-9 and TRBJ2-1): DTGVSQNPRHKITKRGQNVTFRCDPISEHNRLYWYRQTLGQGPEFLTYFQNEAQLEKSRLLSDRFSAERPKGSFSTLEIQRTEQGDSAMYLCASTPPAQAGPEYEQFFGPGTRLTVL.